The sequence of this T cell receptor (beta chain) was determined in a study of shared clonotypes between healthy human individuals. The study, taken as a whole, reports: Naive subsets generally exceeded memory subsets in estimated richness. Compared with clonotypes that all four donors shared, non-shared clonotypes had lower generation probabilities.

The CDR3 totals 16 residues. Germline trimming cut 3 bases from V and 3 bases from J; bases unmatched to any gene: 8. The germline CDR1 and CDR2 sequences are MDHEN and SYDVKM. As concerns this clone: Its matching antigen is unknown.

Measured with immunoSEQ multiplex PCR; TCRdb has only the in-frame clones, and not every one. Of over a million clones in the sample, 70% to 80% were seen once. The origin of this receptor is a man aged 18 to 30 in good health. Some clones in this sample may be carry-over from other donors' samples. The sequenced sample was memory CD4+ T cells from PBMCs. Documented subset: CD45RA-negative fraction. The rearrangement links TRBV28 to TRBJ2-3, with 8 bases lining up with TRBD2. The DNA for the CDR3 is TGTGCCAGCAGTTTTGTCGGGGGGGCGGGAACAGATACGCAGTATTTT. Translating it yields CASSFVGGAGTDTQYF.